The 3 T cell receptor beta chains in this list originate from one sample, sequenced in a study of patients and donors after allogeneic stem cell transplantation. TCRdb itself ran the RT-PCR reads through MiXCR, one entry per CDR3 protein. The sample lists about a million distinct CDR3 sequences, over 15% occurring once. Sequencing was performed on blood, either unsorted or a sorted T cell fraction (not recorded which). Receptors originate from a human donor who was either an allogeneic HSCT recipient or a stem cell or donor lymphocyte infusion donor (not recorded which). It is not recorded whose cells these are; they may come from a transplant donor.

The rearrangement uses TRBV4-2 and TRBJ1-1; D gene unclear. This CDR3 is built from 13 residues. CDR1 and CDR2 from the germline V gene are LGHNA and YNFKEQ. Trimming removed 4 bases from V and 6 bases from J, with 12 bases in between. CDR3 in DNA: TGTGCCAGCAGCCTTTTCCTAGGACCTGAAGCTTTCTTT. Encoded protein: CASSLFLGPEAFF.

The chain employs TRBV4-3 and TRBJ2-5; 8 bases align to TRBD2. J lost 5 bases, V lost 0 bases, and 14 bases had no gene match. The CDR3 loop spans 18 amino acids. Germline CDR1 LGHNA, CDR2 YSLEER. CDR3 DNA: TGCGCCAGCAGCCAAGATACGCTAGCGGGCCCGGGCTTGGAGACCCAGTACTTC. This sequence encodes CASSQDTLAGPGLETQYF.

The chain joins TRBV7-9 to TRBJ1-2; no definite D call. The CDR3 extends over 15 amino acids. Per the germline V gene, CDR1 is SEHNR and CDR2 is FQNEAQ (reference sequence). V lost 5 bases, J lost 0 bases, and 13 bases lay in between. The CDR3 nucleotides are TGTGCCAGCAGCGTCGGACGGATTACTAACTATGGCTACACCTTC. Amino acid sequence: CASSVGRITNYGYTF.